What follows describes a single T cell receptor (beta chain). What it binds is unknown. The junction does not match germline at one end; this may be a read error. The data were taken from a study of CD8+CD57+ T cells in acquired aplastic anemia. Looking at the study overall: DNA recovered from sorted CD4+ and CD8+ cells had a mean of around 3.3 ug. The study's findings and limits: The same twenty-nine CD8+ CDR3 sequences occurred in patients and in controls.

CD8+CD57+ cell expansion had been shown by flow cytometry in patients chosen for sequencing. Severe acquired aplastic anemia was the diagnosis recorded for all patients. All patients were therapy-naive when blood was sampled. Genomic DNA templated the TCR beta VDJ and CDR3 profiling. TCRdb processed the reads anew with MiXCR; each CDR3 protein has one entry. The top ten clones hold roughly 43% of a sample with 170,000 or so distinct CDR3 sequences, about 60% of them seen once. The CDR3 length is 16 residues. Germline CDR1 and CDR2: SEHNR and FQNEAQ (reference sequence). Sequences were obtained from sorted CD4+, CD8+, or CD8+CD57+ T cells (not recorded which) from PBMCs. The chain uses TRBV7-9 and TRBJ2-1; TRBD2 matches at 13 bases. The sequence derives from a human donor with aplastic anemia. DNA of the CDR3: TGTGCCAGCAGTCGTGGCCCGGGACTAGCGGGGAATGAGCAGTTCTTT. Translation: CASSRGPGLAGNEQFF. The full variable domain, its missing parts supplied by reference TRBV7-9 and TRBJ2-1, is DTGVSQNPRHKITKRGQNVTFRCDPISEHNRLYWYRQTLGQGPEFLTYFQNEAQLEKSRLLSDRFSAERPKGSFSTLEIQRTEQGDSAMYLCASSRGPGLAGNEQFFGPGTRLTVL.